The 9 T cell receptor beta chains presented below share a single source sample, sequenced in a study of radiotherapy plus CTLA-4 blockade in lung cancer. TCRdb's table, derived via immunoSEQ multiplex PCR, lists solely in-frame clones and lacks some. The repertoire holds about 62,000 clones, with roughly 76% as singletons. Source: peripheral blood, taken from a patient treated with radiotherapy plus ipilimumab. These receptor sequences come from a human donor with non-small cell lung cancer who had a complete response to radiotherapy plus ipilimumab.

The chain employs TRBV5-5 and TRBJ1-4, with D possibly matching TRBD1 (6 bases). CDR3 length equals 14 residues. Germline V lookup: CDR1 SGHKS, CDR2 YYEKEE (reference sequence). Trimming took 0 bases from V and 6 from J, leaving 9 bases between them. Here the CDR3 DNA reads TGTGCCAGCAGCTTGGGGGGGGGCGATGAAAAACTGTTTTTT. Residues: CASSLGGGDEKLFF.

The chain combines TRBV7-9 with TRBJ2-5; D gene unclear. The germline CDR1 and CDR2 sequences are SEHNR and FQNEAQ (reference sequence). The germline V and J ends were trimmed by 4 bases and 5 bases, with 8 bases remaining between them. This CDR3 has 12 amino acids. CDR3: CASSWATETQYF. The CDR3 DNA reads as TGTGCCAGCAGCTGGGCGACGGAGACCCAGTACTTC.

V gene TRBV20-1 combines with J gene TRBJ2-7; D may be TRBD1 (5 bases). Per the germline V gene, CDR1 is DFQATT and CDR2 is SNEGSKA (reference sequence). The CDR3 covers 11 residues. V was pared by 6 bases and J by 2 bases, with 8 bases between. CDR3 amino acids: CSAGAAYEQYF. DNA for the CDR3: TGCAGTGCAGGGGCGGCCTACGAGCAGTACTTC.

The V and J genes are TRBV29-1 and TRBJ2-1; 12 bases agree with TRBD2. J gave up 0 bases and V 7 bases, and 10 bases lay outside the gene matches. The CDR3 is made up of 17 amino acids. From germline, CDR1 is SQVTM and CDR2 ANQGSEA. The CDR3 DNA reads as TGCAGCGCATGGACTAGCGGGAACCCCAGCTCCTACAATGAGCAGTTCTTC. It is translated as CSAWTSGNPSSYNEQFF.

The rearrangement joins TRBV7-9 to TRBJ1-3; 9 bases match TRBD1. Germline V CDR1 and CDR2: SEHNR, FQNEAQ (reference sequence). The junction had 4 bases not matched to a gene; V was cut back by 6 bases and J by 10 bases. The length of the CDR3 is 12 residues. CDR3 residues: CASRRDRETIYF. CDR3 DNA: TGTGCCAGCAGGCGGGACAGGGAAACCATATATTTT.

The V call is TRBV7-3, the J call TRBJ2-3, with 7 bases identical to TRBD2. Per germline, CDR1 SGHTA and CDR2 FQGTGA. Germline trimming cut 0 bases from V and 1 base from J; bases unmatched to any gene: 10. The CDR3 consists of 18 residues. DNA of the CDR3: TGTGCCAGCAGCTTAACCGCCGGCGGGAGTTCAGGCACAGATACGCAGTATTTT. This gives the protein CASSLTAGGSSGTDTQYF.

The V gene is TRBV7-8, the J gene TRBJ1-5; a possible D gene is TRBD1 (5 bases). The V end lost 8 bases, the J end lost 14 bases, and 22 bases lay between the germline ends. Germline V gene data show CDR1 as SGHVS and CDR2 as FQNEAQ. This CDR3 is built from 13 residues. In nucleotides, the CDR3 is TGTGCCAGCGGCGGGGGGGGAACCCCCCTGAAGCATTTT. Translating it yields CASGGGGTPLKHF.

V gene TRBV30 combines with J gene TRBJ2-1; 9 bases are a match to TRBD1. Germline CDR1 GTSNPN, CDR2 SVGIG (reference sequence). V lost 1 base to trimming and J lost 2 bases; unmatched junction nucleotides: 0. The CDR3 has 14 amino acids. Written as DNA, the CDR3 is TGTGCCTGGAGTGGGACAGGGGCCTACAATGAGCAGTTCTTC. Its protein product is CAWSGTGAYNEQFF. The full variable domain, completed using reference TRBV30 and TRBJ2-1, is SQTIHQWPATLVQPVGSPLSLECTVEGTSNPNLYWYRQAAGRGLQLLFYSVGIGQISSEVPQNLSASRPQDRQFILSSKKLLLSDSGFYLCAWSGTGAYNEQFFGPGTRLTVL.

This sequence joins TRBV28 and TRBJ2-7, with a weak D call TRBD1 (6 bases). The CDR3 runs to 12 residues. Trimming stripped 8 bases from V and 0 bases from J, with 8 bases between. Germline V gives CDR1 MDHEN, CDR2 SYDVKM. The CDR3 sequence is CASGQFSYEQYF. CDR3 nucleotide sequence: TGTGCCAGCGGACAGTTCTCCTACGAGCAGTACTTC.